The present T cell receptor beta chain was sequenced within a study of beta chain features in type 1 diabetes. This clone was detected a few times. The target antigen is unknown. The CDR3 is 15 residues long. V was pared by 1 base and J by 5 bases, with 13 bases between. Germline V gene sequence: CDR1 SGHTA, CDR2 FQGNSA. Whole-study findings and limits: Type 1 diabetes patients showed a moderate but significant shortening of TCRB CDR3s in all four CD4+ subsets. Naive, central memory and Treg TCRB repertoires appeared more alike in patients than in healthy donors.

Expressed TCRB transcripts were sequenced, since all the RNA that had been isolated was reverse transcribed. Libraries were prepared by immunoSEQ multiplex PCR; TCRdb keeps only in-frame clonotypes and omits some of them. The sample contains a few hundred thousand clones, roughly 13% of which appear only once. The chain employs TRBV7-2 and TRBJ2-3, with D perhaps TRBD2 (6 bases). The sequenced sample was naive CD4+ T cells from blood. The clonotype comes from a woman in her late teens or twenties with type 1 diabetes. The CDR3 spells CASSLVAAGGDTQYF. CDR3 nucleotide sequence: TGTGCCAGCAGCTTAGTGGCGGCCGGGGGAGATACGCAGTATTTT.